The 30 T cell receptor beta chains below come from one sample, sequenced in a study of blood T cell repertoires in COVID-19. Only in-frame clones appear in the TCRdb table, and some are missing; sequencing was by immunoSEQ multiplex PCR. The sample includes about 170,000 clones, 70% to 90% seen only once; the top ten take 6.5% to 7.5%. The sequenced sample consisted of peripheral blood. These receptors all come from a man at least 80 years old with COVID-19, enrolled during active disease.

CDR3 residues: CASSDSNQVRNTEAFF. The CDR3 bases are TGTGCCAGCAGTGACTCGAACCAGGTAAGGAACACTGAAGCTTTCTTT. V and J are TRBV6-4 and TRBJ1-1; no reliable D call. The germline gives CDR1 MRHNA, CDR2 SNTAGT. The CDR3 loop spans 16 amino acids. Trimming shortened V by 0 bases and J by 1 base, and 12 bases separated the two germline ends.

This chain joins TRBV4-3 and TRBJ1-1; D ambiguous. Trimming left V 0 bases short and J 7 bases short, with 18 bases between. CDR3 length: 16 amino acids. CDR1 LGHNA and CDR2 YSLEER come from the germline V gene. CDR3 residues: CASSQDSAGRGSEAFF. In DNA, the CDR3 is TGCGCCAGCAGCCAAGACTCGGCCGGGAGAGGGAGTGAAGCTTTCTTT.

V and J are TRBV19 and TRBJ2-7; D unclear. Trimming left V 3 bases short and J 2 bases short, with 8 bases between. This CDR3 comprises 13 residues. Germline V gene sequence: CDR1 LNHDA, CDR2 SQIVND (reference sequence). The DNA for the CDR3 is TGTGCCAGTAGTATGATGGCAGCCTACGAGCAGTACTTC. It specifies CASSMMAAYEQYF.

This clone was observed a few times. The V and J genes are TRBV25-1 and TRBJ1-5; D perhaps matches TRBD1 (6 bases). Trimming stripped 2 bases from V and 6 bases from J, with 11 bases between. The CDR3 runs 14 residues. Germline V gives CDR1 MGHDK, CDR2 SYGVNS. The CDR3 region is CASSETGLAQPQHF. The CDR3 DNA reads TGTGCCAGCAGTGAAACAGGGCTGGCTCAGCCCCAGCATTTT.

On this clone: Other DNA sequences of this sample code for an identical CDR3. The V gene is TRBV18, the J gene TRBJ2-1; 7 bases map to TRBD2. Germline CDR1 is KGHSH and CDR2 is LQKENI. J gave up 7 bases and V 3 bases, and 0 bases lay outside the gene matches. CDR3 length: 12 residues. DNA of the CDR3: TGTGCCAGCTCACCGGGGGGGAATGAGCAGTTCTTC. Translated: CASSPGGNEQFF. The full variable domain, rest sourced from reference TRBV18 and TRBJ2-1, is NAGVMQNPRHLVRRRGQEARLRCSPMKGHSHVYWYRQLPEEGLKFMVYLQKENIIDESGMPKERFSAEFPKEGPSILRIQQVVRGDSAAYFCASSPGGNEQFFGPGTRLTVL.

The chain has TRBV5-1 and TRBJ2-5; tentatively, D is TRBD2 (5 bases). CDR3 length: 13 amino acids. Between the trimmed V and J ends, which lost 6 bases and 5 bases, there was a span of 14 bases. Germline loops: CDR1 SGHRS, CDR2 YFSETQ. CDR3 DNA: TGCGCCAGCACCCCGGACTGGGAGGAGACCCAGTACTTC. It is translated as CASTPDWEETQYF.

The chain links TRBV6-6 to TRBJ1-2, with 7 bases identical to TRBD1. Germline V gene sequence: CDR1 MNHNY, CDR2 SVGAGI (reference sequence). Unmatched junction bases numbered 8, after V lost 6 bases and J lost 7 bases. The CDR3 is 13 residues long. CDR3 residues: CASRPQGSSGYTF. The CDR3 DNA is TGTGCCAGCAGGCCACAGGGGTCGAGTGGCTACACCTTC.

This clone was counted a single time. This sequence joins TRBV3-1 (or the pseudogene TRBV3-2) and TRBJ2-7, with TRBD1 matching 8 bases. The V gene's germline CDR1 is LGHDT and CDR2 YNNKEL (reference sequence). The CDR3 is made up of 13 amino acids. The V gene end was trimmed by 10 bases and the J gene end by 0 bases; junction bases not matched to a gene: 5. CDR3 region: CANGDRTSYEQYF. The DNA for the CDR3 is TGTGCCAATGGGGACAGGACCTCCTACGAGCAGTACTTC.

This clone has just a few counts. The gene calls are TRBV4-1 and TRBJ2-7, with 9 nucleotides matching TRBD2. CDR1 and CDR2 (germline): MGHRA, YSYEKL. V lost 0 bases and J lost 7; bases outside the gene matches: 13. This CDR3 has 17 amino acids. This CDR3 reads CASSQDWAASGVQEQYF. The CDR3 DNA reads as TGCGCCAGCAGCCAAGATTGGGCGGCTAGCGGGGTTCAGGAGCAGTACTTC.

The V and J genes are TRBV19 and TRBJ1-3, with 8 nucleotides matching TRBD1. J lost 3 bases, V lost 6 bases, and 4 bases had no gene match. Germline CDR1 and CDR2: LNHDA and SQIVND (reference sequence). There are 14 residues in the CDR3. The CDR3 spells CASSQDRVGNTIYF. CDR3 sequence (DNA): TGTGCCAGTAGCCAGGACAGGGTTGGAAACACCATATATTTT.

The gene calls are TRBV6-1 and TRBJ1-2, with no clear D. The CDR3 length is 12 residues. Deletions cut 2 bases from V and 7 bases from J, with 8 bases between. Looked up from germline, CDR1 is MNHNS and CDR2 is SASEGT. The CDR3 reads CASSESLSGYTF. The CDR3, as DNA: TGTGCCAGCAGTGAAAGTCTGAGTGGCTACACCTTC.

The chain employs TRBV5-1 and TRBJ1-2, with no clear D. This CDR3 is built from 13 residues. V gave up 2 bases and J gave up 2 bases, with 7 bases separating them. Germline loops: CDR1 SGHRS, CDR2 YFSETQ. The CDR3 nucleotides are TGCGCCAGCAGCTTAGACGGGAACTATGGCTACACCTTC. Protein product: CASSLDGNYGYTF.

This clone turned up a few times. The V and J genes are TRBV28 and TRBJ1-4; perhaps TRBD1 as D (5 bases). The germline V gene has CDR1 MDHEN and CDR2 SYDVKM. This CDR3 comprises 14 residues. V lost 5 bases, J lost 1 base, and 8 bases lay in between. The DNA for the CDR3 is TGTGCCAGCAGTCCCCAGGGAACTAATGAAAAACTGTTTTTT. Amino acids: CASSPQGTNEKLFF.

J is TRBJ1-1 and V is TRBV6-5; D gene unclear. The CDR3 extends over 14 amino acids. Germline V gene sequence: CDR1 MNHEY, CDR2 SVGAGI. Trimming removed 7 bases at V and 4 bases at J, with 16 bases between. CDR3 nucleotides: TGTGCCAGCACCACTACTGGCCCGGGCACTGAAGCTTTCTTT. Translated, it gives CASTTTGPGTEAFF.

The gene calls are TRBV11-1 and TRBJ1-4; 12 nucleotides align to TRBD1. In germline, CDR1 is SGHAT, CDR2 FQDESV (reference sequence). Trimming removed 3 bases from V and 8 bases from J; junction bases left unmatched: 7. The CDR3 totals 16 residues. The CDR3 loop reads CASSLGAGTGGEKLFF. In DNA, the CDR3 is TGTGCCAGCAGCTTGGGCGCCGGGACAGGGGGCGAAAAACTGTTTTTT. The full variable domain, with the rest looked up from reference TRBV11-1 and TRBJ1-4, is EAEVAQSPRYKITEKSQAVAFWCDPISGHATLYWYRQILGQGPELLVQFQDESVVDDSQLPKDRFSAERLKGVDSTLKIQPAELGDSAMYLCASSLGAGTGGEKLFFGSGTQLSVL.

The chain combines TRBV3-1 (or the pseudogene TRBV3-2) with TRBJ1-1; D possibly corresponds to TRBD1 (6 bases). The V and J ends lost 5 bases and 4 bases respectively, with 8 bases between them. The CDR3 has 12 amino acids. Per germline, CDR1 LGHDT and CDR2 YNNKEL (reference sequence). CDR3 DNA sequence: TGTGCCAGCAGCGGGGGCGGCACTGAAGCTTTCTTT. Protein product: CASSGGGTEAFF.

The rearrangement joins TRBV2 to TRBJ1-5, with 7 bases fitting TRBD1. This CDR3 comprises 16 residues. With V trimmed by 4 bases and J by 2 bases, 8 bases remained unmatched. Germline V gene lookup returns CDR1 SNHLY and CDR2 FYNNEI. The CDR3 spells CASSGQGRFGNQPQHF. The CDR3, as DNA: TGTGCCAGCAGTGGACAGGGTAGGTTTGGCAATCAGCCCCAGCATTTT.

The chain uses TRBV6-1 and TRBJ2-7; D not resolved. The ends were cut back, 2 bases at V and 2 bases at J, with 4 bases in the middle. This CDR3 is 12 amino acids long. Germline values: CDR1 MNHNS, CDR2 SASEGT. The CDR3 nucleotides read TGTGCCAGCAGTGAAAGCACCTACGAGCAGTACTTC. It codes for CASSESTYEQYF.

This clone was seen a few times. This rearrangement joins TRBV19 to TRBJ2-7, with a weak D call TRBD1 (8 bases). Per germline, CDR1 LNHDA and CDR2 SQIVND (reference sequence). V lost 6 bases and J 5 bases, leaving 14 bases between the germline ends. This CDR3 contains 13 residues. CDR3 in DNA: TGTGCCAGTAGCGACAGGGGAGGGAACGAGCAGTACTTC. It encodes CASSDRGGNEQYF.

Comments on this clone: Compared with germline, one end of the junction differs, possibly owing to a read error. The rearrangement links TRBV7-2 to TRBJ2-3; TRBD2 aligns across 12 bases. The CDR3 loop spans 15 amino acids. Germline loops: CDR1 SGHTA, CDR2 FQGNSA. CDR3 sequence: CASSLAGGSTDTQYF. The CDR3 region has the DNA TGTGCCAGCAGCCTAGCGGGGGGGAGCACAGATACGCAGTATTTT. Combining the CDR3 with reference TRBV7-2 and TRBJ2-3 gives the whole variable domain GAGVSQSPSNKVTEKGKDVELRCDPISGHTALYWYRQSLGQGLEFLIYFQGNSAPDKSGLPSDRFSAERTGGSVSTLTIQRTQQEDSAVYLCASSLAGGSTDTQYFGPGTRLTVL.

The rearrangement uses TRBV5-1 and TRBJ1-1, with D perhaps matching TRBD1 (5 bases). There are 14 residues in the CDR3. Deletions cut 4 bases from V and 1 base from J, with 11 bases between. Germline lookup yields CDR1 SGHRS and CDR2 YFSETQ. CDR3 sequence: CASSTPGKNTEAFF. The CDR3 coding sequence is TGCGCCAGCAGCACCCCAGGGAAGAACACTGAAGCTTTCTTT.

This chain links TRBV6-5 with TRBJ2-7, with TRBD1 identical over 10 bases. V lost 2 bases to trimming and J lost 4 bases; unmatched junction nucleotides: 8. Germline V CDR1 and CDR2: MNHEY, SVGAGI. CDR3 size: 16 residues. The DNA for the CDR3 is TGTGCCAGCAGTTACACGCACGGGACAGGGGCATACGAGCAGTACTTC. It is translated as CASSYTHGTGAYEQYF.

The J gene is TRBJ1-1, the V gene TRBV25-1, with 7 bases matching TRBD1. Trimming at V came to 3 bases and at J to 4 bases, leaving 14 bases not matched to a gene. Germline V gene lookup returns CDR1 MGHDK and CDR2 SYGVNS. The CDR3 totals 17 residues. DNA of the CDR3: TGTGCCAGCAGTGACAATGGCGTGACAGGGCTGCCCACTGAAGCTTTCTTT. Its translation is CASSDNGVTGLPTEAFF.

This chain uses TRBV3-1 (or the pseudogene TRBV3-2) with TRBJ1-3; weak D call: TRBD1 (6 bases). This CDR3 contains 16 residues. The V end was cut by 3 bases, the J end by 0 bases, with 12 bases between. CDR1 LGHDT and CDR2 YNNKEL come from the germline V gene (reference sequence). The chain's CDR3 is CASSHRQANSGNTIYF. CDR3 nucleotide sequence: TGTGCCAGCAGCCATCGACAGGCTAACTCTGGAAACACCATATATTTT.

J is TRBJ1-5 and V is TRBV6-6; D is ambiguous. Germline V CDR1 and CDR2: MNHNY, SVGAGI (reference sequence). The CDR3 sequence is 13 residues long. The V and J ends lost 2 bases and 5 bases respectively, with 7 bases between them. This CDR3 reads CASSYEGYQPQHF. The DNA of the CDR3 is TGTGCCAGCAGTTACGAGGGATATCAGCCCCAGCATTTT.

V and J are TRBV7-9 and TRBJ2-3; 7 positions agree with TRBD1. J was trimmed by 1 base and V by 2 bases; bases with no gene match: 6. CDR3 length equals 16 residues. Germline V gene data show CDR1 as SEHNR and CDR2 as FQNEAQ (reference sequence). The DNA of the CDR3 is TGTGCCAGCAGCTTATTTGGAACAGGGGGCACAGATACGCAGTATTTT. It specifies CASSLFGTGGTDTQYF.

Here the CDR3 DNA reads TGTGCCAGCAGCTCGGACAGGGTCGGTAGCAATGAGCAGTTCTTC. It is translated as CASSSDRVGSNEQFF. The chain couples TRBV7-9 to TRBJ2-1, with 8 bases that match TRBD1. The CDR3 contains 15 residues. Germline-derived CDR1 and CDR2 are SEHNR and FQNEAQ (reference sequence). V shed 4 bases, J shed 6 bases, and the junction held 8 bases outside the gene matches.

This clone was observed a few times. The CDR3 DNA reads TGCGCCAGCAGCTTGGAATCAGGTTGGGCTGGAAACACCATATATTTT. This translates into CASSLESGWAGNTIYF. This chain links TRBV5-1 with TRBJ1-3; D not certain. Trimming cost V 0 bases and J 2 bases, with 12 bases left between them. Germline V gene data show CDR1 as SGHRS and CDR2 as YFSETQ. The CDR3 is 16 residues long.

The rearrangement joins TRBV28 to TRBJ1-1, with 7 bases identical to TRBD1. Trimming removed 6 bases from V and 2 bases from J; junction bases left unmatched: 6. The germline V gene has CDR1 MDHEN and CDR2 SYDVKM. The CDR3 sequence is 14 residues long. CDR3 amino acids: CASSLGQLNTEAFF. The CDR3 DNA sequence: TGTGCCAGCAGCCTGGGACAGCTCAACACTGAAGCTTTCTTT.

V gene TRBV28 combines with J gene TRBJ2-7; tentative D call: TRBD2 (6 bases). The V and J ends lost 5 bases and 4 bases respectively, with 15 bases between them. The germline V gene encodes CDR1 MDHEN and CDR2 SYDVKM. This CDR3 has 14 residues. The CDR3 sequence is CASSPWGEPYEQYF. The CDR3 nucleotides are TGTGCCAGCAGTCCATGGGGGGAACCTTACGAGCAGTACTTC.